One and the same sample provided the 29 T cell receptor beta chains below, sequenced in a study of control samples from healthy donors and cancer patients. TCRdb's table, derived via immunoSEQ multiplex PCR, lists solely in-frame clones and lacks some. The data hold roughly 200,000 clones, with about nine tenths observed a single time. Sample: blood. The origin of the receptors is a man between 25 and 39 years old in good health.

The J gene is TRBJ2-7, the V gene TRBV5-6, with 7 bases matching TRBD1. V trimming: 0 bases; J trimming: 3 bases; junction bases outside the gene matches: 3. Germline CDR1 and CDR2: SGHDT and YYEEEE. The CDR3 contains 14 residues. CDR3 nucleotide sequence: TGTGCCAGCAGCTTGGCAGGGACAGTCTACGAGCAGTACTTC. Encoded protein: CASSLAGTVYEQYF.

The chain couples TRBV5-1 to TRBJ2-7; 7 bases agree with TRBD2. V lost 0 bases and J lost 5; bases outside the gene matches: 14. Germline V gene sequence: CDR1 SGHRS, CDR2 YFSETQ. The CDR3 loop spans 17 amino acids. The CDR3 here is CASSLAPYMSGEDEQYF. The DNA of the CDR3 is TGCGCCAGCAGCTTGGCCCCCTATATGAGCGGGGAGGACGAGCAGTACTTC. Full variable domain (rest looked up from reference TRBV5-1 and TRBJ2-7): KAGVTQTPRYLIKTRGQQVTLSCSPISGHRSVSWYQQTPGQGLQFLFEYFSETQRNKGNFPGRFSGRQFSNSRSEMNVSTLELGDSALYLCASSLAPYMSGEDEQYFGPGTRLTVT.

The chain recombines TRBV7-3 with TRBJ2-1; 10 nucleotides align to TRBD2. The CDR3 is 14 amino acids. Germline V gives CDR1 SGHTA, CDR2 FQGTGA. Trimming removed 4 bases from V and 8 bases from J; junction bases left unmatched: 5. CDR3 DNA: TGTGCCAGCAGCTCCCGGGGGACTAGCGATGAGCAGTTCTTC. It is translated as CASSSRGTSDEQFF.

The CDR3 loop reads CASNPGNFRVGSNQPQHF. CDR3 DNA: TGTGCCAGTAACCCAGGGAATTTCCGAGTTGGGAGCAATCAGCCCCAGCATTTT. This rearrangement joins TRBV19 to TRBJ1-5; weak D call: TRBD1 (5 bases). Germline CDR1 and CDR2: LNHDA and SQIVND (reference sequence). CDR3 length: 18 amino acids. The V gene lost 7 bases and the J gene lost 1 base, with 23 bases spanning the gap. The full variable domain, rest sourced from reference TRBV19 and TRBJ1-5, is DGGITQSPKYLFRKEGQNVTLSCEQNLNHDAMYWYRQDPGQGLRLIYYSQIVNDFQKGDIAEGYSVSREKKESFPLTVTSAQKNPTAFYLCASNPGNFRVGSNQPQHFGDGTRLSIL.

Note on this clone: The same CDR3 can be traced to other DNA sequences in this sample. The chain is built from TRBV5-1 and TRBJ1-1; TRBD1 is a possible D gene (5 bases). V shed 0 bases and J shed 4 bases, with 7 bases lying between them. The CDR3 has 13 amino acids. In germline, CDR1 is SGHRS, CDR2 YFSETQ. CDR3 amino acids: CASSLGGTTEAFF. In DNA form, the CDR3 reads TGCGCCAGCAGCTTGGGGGGGACCACTGAAGCTTTCTTT.

This sequence joins TRBV6-1 and TRBJ2-7; D not certain. In germline, CDR1 is MNHNS, CDR2 SASEGT. This CDR3 contains 12 residues. Trimming removed 5 bases from V and 0 bases from J, with 5 bases in between. The CDR3 here is CASSSLSYEQYF. DNA of the CDR3: TGTGCCAGCAGTTCCCTCTCCTACGAGCAGTACTTC.

This clone was found once. This sequence joins TRBV7-9 and TRBJ1-6, with TRBD1 as a possible D gene (5 bases). V lost 6 bases, J lost 7 bases, and 16 bases lay in between. From germline, CDR1 is SEHNR and CDR2 FQNEAQ (reference sequence). The CDR3 sequence is 15 residues long. The CDR3 nucleotides are TGTGCCAGCAGTCTAGGGGCGGGAAGAAATTCACCCCTCCACTTT. Its protein product is CASSLGAGRNSPLHF.

This chain connects TRBV6-5 to TRBJ2-4; 7 bases line up with TRBD1. This CDR3 has 14 residues. J lost 3 bases, V lost 10 bases, and 9 bases had no gene match. Germline lookup yields CDR1 MNHEY and CDR2 SVGAGI. CDR3 loop: CATRNRDSKNIQYF. The CDR3 nucleotides are TGTGCCACCCGAAACCGGGACAGCAAAAACATTCAGTACTTC.

The chain combines TRBV30 with TRBJ2-7; TRBD1 is a possible D gene (5 bases). The CDR3 is made up of 14 amino acids. V shed 6 bases and J shed 0 bases, with 15 bases lying between them. From germline, CDR1 is GTSNPN and CDR2 SVGIG (reference sequence). CDR3 region: CACRATVSSYEQYF. The CDR3 nucleotides are TGTGCCTGTAGGGCGACAGTTTCCTCCTACGAGCAGTACTTC.

The J gene is TRBJ1-6, the V gene TRBV27; TRBD1 is a possible D gene (6 bases). This CDR3 comprises 14 residues. The germline V and J ends were trimmed by 3 bases and 7 bases, with 10 bases remaining between them. Per germline, CDR1 MNHEY and CDR2 SMNVEV (reference sequence). The CDR3 DNA reads as TGTGCCAGCAGTTTTCACAGGGACAATTCACCCCTCCACTTT. As protein: CASSFHRDNSPLHF.

The V call is TRBV5-1, the J call TRBJ1-2; TRBD1 is a possible D gene (6 bases). Looked up from germline, CDR1 is SGHRS and CDR2 is YFSETQ. V lost 2 bases and J 10 bases, leaving 24 bases between the germline ends. This CDR3 has 16 amino acids. CDR3 sequence (DNA): TGCGCCAGCAGCTTCTCCCCAGGGACATCGCAGGGTCACTACACCTTC. Amino acid sequence: CASSFSPGTSQGHYTF.

This chain links TRBV7-9 with TRBJ1-1; the D is unclear. Per germline, CDR1 SEHNR and CDR2 FQNEAQ (reference sequence). This CDR3 is built from 12 residues. V lost 5 bases to trimming and J lost 5 bases, with 9 bases between them. The CDR3 here is CASSPTQTEAFF. The CDR3, as DNA: TGTGCCAGCAGCCCTACACAGACTGAAGCTTTCTTT.

This clone came up once. The chain employs TRBV7-2 and TRBJ2-3; 7 bases are shared with TRBD1. With V trimmed by 6 bases and J by 8 bases, 11 bases remained unmatched. The CDR3 runs to 14 residues. Germline CDR1 is SGHTA and CDR2 is FQGNSA. The CDR3 coding sequence is TGTGCCAGCAGTAGACAGGGTTTTGATGGTACGCAGTATTTT. Encoded protein: CASSRQGFDGTQYF.

V is TRBV24-1 and J is TRBJ2-1; D is ambiguous. CDR1 is KGHDR and CDR2 is SFDVKD in the germline V gene. The CDR3 length is 12 residues. V shed 4 bases and J shed 8 bases, with 8 bases lying between them. The CDR3 bases are TGTGCCACCAGTGACCTCAAGGATGAGCAGTTCTTC. Translation gives CATSDLKDEQFF.

V gene TRBV6-5 combines with J gene TRBJ1-1; maybe TRBD1 (5 bases). This CDR3 has 14 residues. CDR1 is MNHEY and CDR2 is SVGAGI in the germline V gene. The ends were cut back, 3 bases at V and 4 bases at J, with 12 bases in the middle. This CDR3 reads CASSYGGAGTEAFF. CDR3 nucleotide sequence: TGTGCCAGCAGTTATGGTGGGGCCGGCACTGAAGCTTTCTTT.

The chain carries TRBV9 and TRBJ2-3; D is undetermined. V shed 0 bases and J shed 6 bases, with 8 bases lying between them. There are 13 residues in the CDR3. Per the germline V gene, CDR1 is SGDLS and CDR2 is YYNGEE. The CDR3 region is CASSVGDGDTQYF. CDR3 bases: TGTGCCAGCAGCGTAGGAGATGGGGATACGCAGTATTTT.

This clone was observed a single time. The genes are TRBV7-9 and TRBJ1-5, with 11 bases lining up with TRBD1. This CDR3 spans 14 amino acids. CDR1 SEHNR and CDR2 FQNEAQ come from the germline V gene (reference sequence). Trimming at V came to 4 bases and at J to 6 bases, leaving 2 bases not matched to a gene. CDR3 nucleotides: TGTGCCAGCAGCTCGGACAGGGGGCTTCAGCCCCAGCATTTT. Amino acids: CASSSDRGLQPQHF.

This clone has a handful of counts. This sequence joins TRBV6-4 and TRBJ2-1, with TRBD2 matching over 14 bases. The CDR3 extends over 17 amino acids. CDR1 is MRHNA, CDR2 SNTAGT, per germline. V shed 0 bases and J 6 bases; nucleotides not matched to a gene: 4. This chain's CDR3 is CASSDSRTSGGSNEQFF. The CDR3 DNA is TGTGCCAGCAGTGACTCCAGGACTAGCGGGGGGAGCAATGAGCAGTTCTTC.

The chain employs TRBV6-5 and TRBJ1-1; D not resolved. The CDR3 extends over 14 amino acids. CDR1 is MNHEY, CDR2 SVGAGI, per germline. V lost 7 bases, J lost 4 bases, and 16 bases lay in between. Here the CDR3 DNA reads TGTGCCAGCAAAGGCTCCGGCAGCGGCACTGAAGCTTTCTTT. Translated: CASKGSGSGTEAFF.

The chain recombines TRBV9 with TRBJ1-4; the D is unclear. Deletions cut 2 bases from V and 7 bases from J, with 12 bases between. Germline values: CDR1 SGDLS, CDR2 YYNGEE. The length of the CDR3 is 14 residues. The CDR3 sequence is CASSVDTSAEKLFF. The CDR3 DNA reads TGTGCCAGCAGCGTTGACACCTCCGCTGAAAAACTGTTTTTT.

The rearrangement joins TRBV6-1 to TRBJ1-6; 8 bases are shared with TRBD1. The CDR3 extends over 15 amino acids. The ends lost 1 base at V and 9 bases at J; junction bases unmatched: 5. CDR1 and CDR2 from the germline V gene are MNHNS and SASEGT. The CDR3 nucleotides read TGTGCCAGCAGTGAAGGCGGACAGGGCGTTTCACCCCTCCACTTT. It yields the protein CASSEGGQGVSPLHF.

The V call is TRBV10-3, the J call TRBJ2-7; possible D gene TRBD1, 5 bases. The germline gives CDR1 ENHRY, CDR2 SYGVKD. V lost 4 bases and J 9 bases, leaving 22 bases between the germline ends. The CDR3 sequence is 15 residues long. CDR3 protein: CAISVAPGPVAVQYF. For the CDR3, the DNA is TGTGCCATCAGTGTGGCGCCAGGGCCCGTGGCGGTGCAGTACTTC.

This chain joins TRBV18 and TRBJ2-7; the D gene could be TRBD1 or TRBD2 (6 bases each). This CDR3 comprises 14 residues. Trimming removed 4 bases from V and 2 bases from J, with 12 bases in between. Germline CDR1 KGHSH, CDR2 LQKENI. In nucleotides, the CDR3 is TGTGCCAGCTCACGGGGGGCTCAAGCCTACGAGCAGTACTTC. Its protein is CASSRGAQAYEQYF.

The V call is TRBV4-2, the J call TRBJ2-7; 8 bases agree with TRBD2. V lost 3 bases to trimming and J lost 0 bases; unmatched junction nucleotides: 4. Germline values: CDR1 LGHNA, CDR2 YNFKEQ. The length of the CDR3 is 15 residues. In nucleotides, the CDR3 is TGTGCCAGCAGCCAGGGGACTAGTAACTCCTACGAGCAGTACTTC. Protein: CASSQGTSNSYEQYF.

As concerns this clone: This sample includes further DNA sequences coding for the same CDR3. The rearrangement links TRBV10-1 to TRBJ2-7; D is possibly TRBD2 (7 bases). V was clipped by 9 bases and J by 2 bases, with 29 bases between them. Germline CDR1 reads WNHNN; CDR2 reads SYGVQD (reference sequence). This CDR3 spans 18 amino acids. The CDR3 DNA follows: TGCGCCAGGGTGCGGGGGCCTTACAGGCCCCGGGAAGCCTACGAGCAGTACTTC. It specifies CARVRGPYRPREAYEQYF.

The rearrangement uses TRBV7-9 and TRBJ1-5, with D unclear. The germline CDR1 and CDR2 sequences are SEHNR and FQNEAQ (reference sequence). CDR3 length equals 14 residues. V lost 2 bases, J lost 5 bases, and 10 bases lay in between. The CDR3 nucleotides read TGTGCCAGCAGCTTATTAGGGAGCGATCAGCCCCAGCATTTT. Amino acids: CASSLLGSDQPQHF.

The chain links TRBV3-1 (or the pseudogene TRBV3-2) to TRBJ2-2; tentatively, D is TRBD1 or TRBD2 (5 bases each). The V end lost 4 bases, the J end lost 2 bases, and 11 bases lay between the germline ends. This CDR3 region has 15 residues. The germline CDR1 and CDR2 sequences are LGHDT and YNNKEL (reference sequence). As DNA, the CDR3 is TGTGCCAGCAGCCCGCGACGGGACAACACCGGGGAGCTGTTTTTT. It translates to CASSPRRDNTGELFF.

The chain joins TRBV5-6 to TRBJ1-3; D uncertain. Germline values: CDR1 SGHDT, CDR2 YYEEEE. Trimming took 2 bases from V and 7 from J, leaving 22 bases between them. The length of the CDR3 is 17 residues. CDR3 protein: CASSFRTYGGKSNTIYF. CDR3 DNA: TGTGCCAGCAGCTTTAGGACCTACGGAGGAAAATCGAACACCATATATTTT.

The chain uses TRBV12-3 or TRBV12-4 and TRBJ1-2; D possibly corresponds to TRBD1 (5 bases). Deletions cut 2 bases from V and 10 bases from J, with 8 bases between. This CDR3 comprises 11 residues. CDR3 loop: CASSLQGVYTF. The CDR3 bases are TGTGCCAGCAGTTTACAGGGAGTCTACACCTTC.